The clone carrying this TCR beta chain was counted only a few times. Antigen: not known. In TCRdb, the RACE reads were re-called with MiXCR into one record per CDR3 protein. The table records over 70,000 distinct CDR3 sequences, under 13% of them present only once. Germline V CDR1 and CDR2: LGHDT, YNNKEL (reference sequence). Trimming cost V 6 bases and J 1 base, with 19 bases left between them. The CDR3 loop spans 17 amino acids. Time point indicated: patch test 3, about 24 weeks after DPC sensitization. As to treatment: therapeutic diphenylcyclopropenone sensitization with weekly scalp DPC. The sample comes from a study of human T cells and chemical hapten exposure. General study results and limits: Having alopecia, donors may respond immunologically unlike healthy people. Versus controls, significantly more large CDR3 similarity clusters arose from expanded TCRs.

The clonotype comes from a woman aged 30 to 39 with alopecia areata. Some clones in this sample may be carry-over from other donors' samples. The chain recombines TRBV3-1 with TRBJ2-4; D perhaps matches TRBD1 (7 bases). This specimen was whole blood, taken in connection with sensitization to the hapten diphenylcyclopropenone (DPC). Written as DNA, the CDR3 is TGTGCCAGCAGTCCGGACTACAGGGGTTACGCCAAAAACATTCAGTACTTC. Its protein is CASSPDYRGYAKNIQYF.